The next 29 T cell receptor beta chains were all read from a single sample in a study of neoadjuvant anti-PD-1 for oral cavity cancer. Time point defined: after neoadjuvant nivolumab, at surgical resection. Clones were sequenced by immunoSEQ multiplex PCR, and TCRdb holds only the in-frame ones, with some missing. The sample holds 25,000 to 40,000 clones, around four fifths seen once. Here the sequenced sample was PBMCs, taken after nivolumab (anti-PD-1) treatment. Receptors were obtained from a person aged 35-79 years with oral cavity squamous cell carcinoma.

The rearrangement uses TRBV5-1 and TRBJ2-2; 9 bases align to TRBD1. This CDR3 region has 16 residues. The germline gives CDR1 SGHRS, CDR2 YFSETQ. The trim removed 0 bases at V and 0 bases at J, leaving 0 bases unmatched. The CDR3 DNA follows: TGCGCCAGCAGCTTGGGACAGGGGGCGAACACCGGGGAGCTGTTTTTT. This translates into CASSLGQGANTGELFF.

The rearrangement links TRBV6-6 to TRBJ2-1; D possibly corresponds to TRBD1 (6 bases). Trimming took 6 bases from V and 6 from J, leaving 18 bases between them. This CDR3 region has 15 residues. Germline V lookup: CDR1 MNHNY, CDR2 SVGAGI (reference sequence). CDR3 amino acids: CASSPGRPGVNEQFF. The CDR3 nucleotides are TGTGCCAGCAGCCCTGGTCGTCCAGGGGTCAATGAGCAGTTCTTC.

The chain recombines TRBV5-4 with TRBJ2-2, with D possibly TRBD1 on 6 matching bases. CDR3 length: 15 amino acids. Trimming shortened V by 2 bases and J by 1 base, and 9 bases separated the two germline ends. Germline V gene lookup returns CDR1 SGHNT and CDR2 YYREEE (reference sequence). Written as DNA, the CDR3 is TGTGCCAGCAGCTTCGGGACACAGAACACCGGGGAGCTGTTTTTT. It yields the protein CASSFGTQNTGELFF. Combining the CDR3 with reference TRBV5-4 and TRBJ2-2 gives the whole variable domain ETGVTQSPTHLIKTRGQQVTLRCSSQSGHNTVSWYQQALGQGPQFIFQYYREEENGRGNFPPRFSGLQFPNYSSELNVNALELDDSALYLCASSFGTQNTGELFFGEGSRLTVL.

The chain uses TRBV9 and TRBJ1-2, with unresolved D. Germline assignment: CDR1 SGDLS and CDR2 YYNGEE. The V end lost 2 bases, the J end lost 0 bases, and 8 bases lay between the germline ends. This CDR3 has 14 residues. The CDR3 loop reads CASSVSNANYGYTF. The CDR3, as DNA: TGTGCCAGCAGCGTCTCCAACGCTAACTATGGCTACACCTTC.

Within the sample, this clone is medium-sized. V usage is TRBV6-1 and J usage is TRBJ1-1; possibly TRBD1 for D (5 bases). CDR3 length equals 16 residues. Germline lookup yields CDR1 MNHNS and CDR2 SASEGT. V was pared by 0 bases and J by 3 bases, with 14 bases between. CDR3 DNA sequence: TGTGCCAGCAGTGAAGCGCTTGGACAACCTTACACTGAAGCTTTCTTT. This gives the protein CASSEALGQPYTEAFF.

The chain carries TRBV7-2 and TRBJ2-3, with TRBD2 matching over 12 bases. Per germline, CDR1 SGHTA and CDR2 FQGNSA. The V and J ends lost 2 bases and 1 base, in that order; junction bases with no gene match: 1. CDR3 size: 16 residues. The DNA for the CDR3 is TGTGCCAGCAGCTTATCTAGCGGGGGGGGCACAGATACGCAGTATTTT. Translation: CASSLSSGGGTDTQYF. Combining the CDR3 with reference TRBV7-2 and TRBJ2-3 gives the whole variable domain GAGVSQSPSNKVTEKGKDVELRCDPISGHTALYWYRQSLGQGLEFLIYFQGNSAPDKSGLPSDRFSAERTGGSVSTLTIQRTQQEDSAVYLCASSLSSGGGTDTQYFGPGTRLTVL.

V gene TRBV9 combines with J gene TRBJ2-7; 7 bases match TRBD1. The CDR3 sequence is 14 residues long. CDR1 is SGDLS, CDR2 YYNGEE, per germline. Germline trimming cut 0 bases from V and 9 bases from J; bases unmatched to any gene: 9. CDR3 loop: CASSVARQGGGQYF. The CDR3 DNA reads TGTGCCAGCAGCGTAGCCCGACAGGGTGGTGGGCAGTACTTC.

This clone occurred once. This chain uses TRBV13 with TRBJ1-6; 7 bases agree with TRBD1. The CDR3 is made up of 15 amino acids. The V and J ends lost 5 bases and 5 bases, in that order; junction bases with no gene match: 6. CDR1 and CDR2 from the germline V gene are PRHDT and FYEKMQ (reference sequence). The CDR3 DNA reads TGTGCCAGCAGCGGGAGACAGGGACATAATTCACCCCTCCACTTT. It translates to CASSGRQGHNSPLHF.

The V and J genes are TRBV5-6 and TRBJ1-2; possibly TRBD1 for D (5 bases). This CDR3 comprises 17 residues. Between the trimmed V and J ends, which lost 1 base and 6 bases, there was a span of 22 bases. Germline V CDR1 and CDR2: SGHDT, YYEEEE. The CDR3 DNA reads as TGTGCCAGCAGCTTGTCCTCAGGGTACCGGCTATCGGATGGCTACACCTTC. This gives the protein CASSLSSGYRLSDGYTF. The whole variable domain, filled in from reference TRBV5-6 and TRBJ1-2, reads DAGVTQSPTHLIKTRGQQVTLRCSPKSGHDTVSWYQQALGQGPQFIFQYYEEEERQRGNFPDRFSGHQFPNYSSELNVNALLLGDSALYLCASSLSSGYRLSDGYTFGSGTRLTVV.

The rearrangement uses TRBV10-2 and TRBJ2-7; D remains unclear. Trimming removed 0 bases from V and 3 bases from J, with 12 bases in between. Germline V lookup: CDR1 WSHSY, CDR2 SAAADI. The CDR3 covers 15 residues. CDR3 DNA: TGCGCCAGCAGTGAGTCGAACCCGGAGATCTACGAGCAGTACTTC. As protein: CASSESNPEIYEQYF.

V is TRBV30 and J is TRBJ1-2, with TRBD1 identical over 8 bases. With 2 bases clipped from V and 7 bases from J, the junction kept 12 bases outside the gene matches. CDR1 and CDR2 (germline): GTSNPN, SVGIG (reference sequence). This CDR3 spans 15 amino acids. CDR3 coding DNA: TGTGCCTGGAGTACATCAGCAGGGGGCGAAGGTGGCTACACCTTC. This sequence encodes CAWSTSAGGEGGYTF. Filled out from reference TRBV30 and TRBJ1-2, the complete variable domain reads SQTIHQWPATLVQPVGSPLSLECTVEGTSNPNLYWYRQAAGRGLQLLFYSVGIGQISSEVPQNLSASRPQDRQFILSSKKLLLSDSGFYLCAWSTSAGGEGGYTFGSGTRLTVV.

The J gene is TRBJ2-7, the V gene TRBV14; the match to TRBD1 covers 8 bases. Losses at the gene ends were 2 bases for V and 3 bases for J; bases not matched to a gene: 12. Germline V gives CDR1 SGHDN, CDR2 FVKESK. The CDR3 is made up of 17 amino acids. CDR3 bases: TGTGCCAGCAGCCAAAAAGCTCCCCGGACAGGGCTCTACGAGCAGTACTTC. Translated, it gives CASSQKAPRTGLYEQYF.

This chain links TRBV6-5 with TRBJ1-1, with 7 bases matching TRBD1. Germline values: CDR1 MNHEY, CDR2 SVGAGI. The CDR3 is made up of 13 amino acids. V was clipped by 2 bases and J by 7 bases; unmatched bases: 4. The CDR3 DNA follows: TGTGCCAGCAGTTACCGGGACAGAAGTGAAGCTTTCTTT. It yields the protein CASSYRDRSEAFF.

The chain recombines TRBV30 with TRBJ2-7, with D perhaps assigned TRBD1 or TRBD2 (5 bases each). V shed 4 bases and J shed 0 bases, with 13 bases lying between them. Germline V gene sequence: CDR1 GTSNPN, CDR2 SVGIG (reference sequence). This CDR3 region has 14 residues. The CDR3 here is CAWTGLADSYEQYF. Here the CDR3 DNA reads TGTGCCTGGACGGGGCTAGCAGACTCCTACGAGCAGTACTTC.

The chain joins TRBV6-6 to TRBJ1-1; D is ambiguous. Trimming removed 4 bases from V and 0 bases from J, with 3 bases in between. Germline CDR1 MNHNY, CDR2 SVGAGI (reference sequence). The CDR3 is 12 residues long. CDR3 in DNA: TGTGCCAGCAGTTTGTTGAACACTGAAGCTTTCTTT. Residues: CASSLLNTEAFF.

The table lists this clone with a count of one. The chain uses TRBV5-1 and TRBJ1-2; D may be TRBD1 (5 bases). Germline assignment: CDR1 SGHRS and CDR2 YFSETQ. The CDR3 has 17 residues. With 4 bases removed from V and 0 bases from J, the gap between germline ends came to 19 bases. CDR3 nucleotides: TGCGCCAGCAGCCTTGGGACGACAGCGGTATCTAACTATGGCTACACCTTC. As protein: CASSLGTTAVSNYGYTF.

The chain recombines TRBV5-4 with TRBJ1-3; a weak D match, TRBD1 (6 bases). Germline-derived CDR1 and CDR2 are SGHNT and YYREEE (reference sequence). The V end was cut by 4 bases, the J end by 4 bases, with 15 bases between. The CDR3 has 15 amino acids. This CDR3 reads CASSHPTGSGNTIYF. The DNA for the CDR3 is TGTGCCAGCAGCCACCCTACAGGGTCCGGAAACACCATATATTTT.

The table lists this clone with a count of one. The chain couples TRBV6-5 to TRBJ2-2; TRBD1 matches at 9 bases. The CDR3 is made up of 14 amino acids. In germline, CDR1 is MNHEY, CDR2 SVGAGI. The junction had 4 bases not matched to a gene; V was cut back by 4 bases and J by 7 bases. DNA of the CDR3: TGTGCCAGCAGTTGGGACAGGGTAAACGGGGAGCTGTTTTTT. Residues: CASSWDRVNGELFF.

V usage is TRBV7-8 and J usage is TRBJ1-2; no reliable D call. Germline CDR1 reads SGHVS; CDR2 reads FQNEAQ. The length of the CDR3 is 15 residues. V shed 0 bases and J shed 0 bases, with 8 bases lying between them. CDR3 region: CASSLAGPTNYGYTF. The CDR3 nucleotides are TGTGCCAGCAGCTTAGCGGGCCCTACTAACTATGGCTACACCTTC. Full variable domain (outside the CDR3, taken from reference TRBV7-8 and TRBJ1-2): GAGVSQSPRYKVAKRGQDVALRCDPISGHVSLFWYQQALGQGPEFLTYFQNEAQLDKSGLPSDRFFAERPEGSVSTLKIQRTQQEDSAVYLCASSLAGPTNYGYTFGSGTRLTVV.

The V call is TRBV6-6, the J call TRBJ2-7; perhaps TRBD2 as D (6 bases). CDR1 is MNHNY, CDR2 SVGAGI, per germline (reference sequence). V was clipped by 5 bases and J by 3 bases, with 14 bases between them. The CDR3 has 14 amino acids. The CDR3 loop is CASSATGRNYEQYF. Written as DNA, the CDR3 is TGTGCCAGCAGTGCAACCGGGAGAAACTACGAGCAGTACTTC.

The V gene is TRBV9, the J gene TRBJ1-2; D not certain. The CDR3 is 13 amino acids. Trimming left V 4 bases short and J 6 bases short, with 13 bases between. CDR1 and CDR2 (germline): SGDLS, YYNGEE. The CDR3 nucleotides are TGTGCCAGCAGCTCAGGACCGAGAGATGGCTACACCTTC. As protein: CASSSGPRDGYTF.

The chain's CDR3 is CASSIGTVMNTEAFF. CDR3 nucleotide sequence: TGTGCCAGTAGTATAGGGACAGTAATGAACACTGAAGCTTTCTTT. The V call is TRBV19, the J call TRBJ1-1; D may be TRBD1 (6 bases). Germline V gene sequence: CDR1 LNHDA, CDR2 SQIVND (reference sequence). The CDR3 spans 15 residues. Trimming removed 1 base from V and 0 bases from J, with 9 bases in between.

The V and J genes are TRBV15 and TRBJ2-5, with D unclear. CDR1 and CDR2 (germline): LNHNV, YYDKDF (reference sequence). The CDR3 covers 12 residues. Trimming removed 1 base from V and 5 bases from J, with 5 bases in between. As DNA, the CDR3 is TGTGCCACCAGCAGAGTCGCGGAGACCCAGTACTTC. It yields the protein CATSRVAETQYF. The whole variable domain, filled in from reference TRBV15 and TRBJ2-5, reads DAMVIQNPRYQVTQFGKPVTLSCSQTLNHNVMYWYQQKSSQAPKLLFHYYDKDFNNEADTPDNFQSRRPNTSFCFLDIRSPGLGDTAMYLCATSRVAETQYFGPGTRLLVL.

The chain has TRBV7-6 and TRBJ1-6; D is uncertain. CDR1 and CDR2 (germline): SGHVS, FNYEAQ. V dropped 3 bases and J dropped 6 bases, with 18 bases sitting between them. The CDR3 consists of 17 residues. CDR3 loop: CASSFAGRQGINSPLHF. CDR3 nucleotides: TGTGCCAGCAGCTTCGCGGGTCGTCAAGGGATTAATTCACCCCTCCACTTT.

V is TRBV6-5 and J is TRBJ1-1; D remains unclear. CDR3 length: 14 amino acids. Looked up from germline, CDR1 is MNHEY and CDR2 is SVGAGI. The V and J ends lost 0 bases and 0 bases respectively, with 5 bases between them. The CDR3 DNA is TGTGCCAGCAGTTACTCTGGCCTGAACACTGAAGCTTTCTTT. Amino acids: CASSYSGLNTEAFF.

The rearrangement joins TRBV28 to TRBJ1-2; TRBD1 agrees at 7 bases. The CDR3 runs to 14 residues. Per the germline V gene, CDR1 is MDHEN and CDR2 is SYDVKM. The V segment lost 5 bases and the J segment 4 bases; nucleotides outside the gene matches: 7. CDR3 sequence reads: CASSAPGQSYGYTF. CDR3 nucleotides: TGTGCCAGCAGTGCCCCGGGACAGAGCTATGGCTACACCTTC.

The chain employs TRBV5-4 and TRBJ2-6; D uncertain. With 2 bases removed from V and 9 bases from J, the gap between germline ends came to 9 bases. CDR1 and CDR2 from the germline V gene are SGHNT and YYREEE (reference sequence). The CDR3 sequence is 13 residues long. The CDR3 region has the DNA TGTGCCAGCAGCTTTCCCCCCGTCAACGTCCTGACTTTC. It yields the protein CASSFPPVNVLTF.

The chain couples TRBV7-2 to TRBJ2-1; D unclear. CDR1 is SGHTA, CDR2 FQGNSA, per germline. There are 15 residues in the CDR3. V was trimmed by 1 base and J by 8 bases, leaving 15 bases between them. The CDR3 coding sequence is TGTGCCAGCAGCTTAGTGGGATTTGACATCGATGAGCAGTTCTTC. Translation: CASSLVGFDIDEQFF.

As for this clone: The junction departs from the called germline gene at one end, perhaps through a read error. The chain links TRBV14 to TRBJ2-1, with TRBD2 matching over 8 bases. From germline, CDR1 is SGHDN and CDR2 FVKESK. The CDR3 extends over 14 amino acids. CDR3 region: CASSQSTGGTSTLF. The CDR3 DNA follows: TGTGCCAGCAGCCAATCAACCGGTGGGACTAGTACGCTCTTC.